This T cell receptor (beta chain) was recovered during a study of identical twins. The study, taken as a whole, reports: Out-of-frame sharing of TCR alpha in monozygotic twins was underestimated by models.

CDR3 length: 13 residues. Trimming cost V 7 bases and J 6 bases, with 15 bases left between them. The germline gives CDR1 DFQATT, CDR2 SNEGSKA (reference sequence). A note on this clonotype: Antigen: not known.

TCRdb re-derived calls from the 5' RACE reads in MiXCR, one entry per CDR3 protein. In the table there are more than 400,000 distinct CDR3 sequences, approximately 16% of which are singletons. This sample also belongs to another study, concerning yellow fever vaccine responses in identical twins.

Sample: CD4+ T cells sorted from blood. The clonotype originates from a woman between 18 and 29 years old in good health. V usage is TRBV20-1 and J usage is TRBJ1-4, with a weak D call TRBD1 (6 bases). CDR3 protein: CSGTRGADEKLFF. CDR3 DNA sequence: TGCAGTGGCACTCGGGGGGCAGATGAAAAACTGTTTTTT.